This TCR beta chain was recorded in a study of blood T cell repertoires in COVID-19. Across the study: Sites across the United States, Italy and Spain contributed samples from acute and convalescent COVID-19. The analysed material was cDNA or gDNA that came from T cells, B-cell-depleted T cells, or PBMCs.

The CDR3 has 16 amino acids. The germline CDR1 and CDR2 sequences are MNHNS and SASEGT. V lost 4 bases to trimming and J lost 4 bases; unmatched junction nucleotides: 12. In the authors' workflow: How many nucleated cells were present was estimated from reference gene primer amplification. TCRdb's copy holds only in-frame clones and misses some; the assay was immunoSEQ multiplex PCR. The V and J calls and the clone size are those of that table, but D and trimming were determined from the DNA. Found here are 180,000 or so clones, more than 70% of them singletons; the top ten hold around 7.8%. This receptor was obtained from a woman aged 55-69 years with acute or convalescent COVID-19. Source material: peripheral blood. The V and J genes are TRBV6-1 and TRBJ1-2, with TRBD1 identical over 7 bases. The CDR3 DNA reads as TGTGCCAGCAGTGGACCGATTACAGGGGAAGGCTATGGCTACACCTTC. Translating gives CASSGPITGEGYGYTF.